This is a list of T cell receptor delta chains from one sample in a study of gamma-delta T cells after stem cell transplantation. TCRdb reanalyzed the RT-PCR reads using CATT. The table shows over 2,000 delta-chain clones, with under 20% occurring only once. Specimen: gamma-delta T cells. The source is a human donor. It is not recorded whose cells these are; they may come from a transplant donor. Both conserved end residues are part of each CDR3. A D gene is named only where the DNA matches it firmly.

j_gene: TRDJ1
d_gene: TRDD3
v_gene: TRDV1
CDR3aa: CALGERPFHTYWGILTTPYTDNLIF

j_gene: TRDJ1
d_gene: TRDD3
v_gene: TRDV2
CDR3aa: CACDTLLGTDKLIF

j_gene: TRDJ3
d_gene: .
v_gene: TRDV2
CDR3aa: CACDTSHRSELSSWDTRQMFF

j_gene: TRDJ3
d_gene: TRDD3
v_gene: TRDV2
CDR3aa: CACDTVRLGDTRSSWDTRQMFF

j_gene: TRDJ1
d_gene: TRDD3
v_gene: TRDV1
CDR3aa: CALGELSAWGAYTDKLIF

j_gene: TRDJ1
d_gene: TRDD3
v_gene: TRDV1
CDR3aa: CALGPWPSYGLGDTRPTDKLIF

j_gene: TRDJ1
d_gene: TRDD3
v_gene: TRDV2
CDR3aa: CACDTEEGFWYWGGYTDKLIF

j_gene: TRDJ1
d_gene: .
v_gene: TRAV29/DV5
CDR3aa: CAASAFFWGWSDKLIF

j_gene: TRDJ1
d_gene: .
v_gene: TRDV2
CDR3aa: CACEYLNSMAYTDKLIF

j_gene: TRDJ1
d_gene: TRDD3
v_gene: TRDV2
CDR3aa: CACDTVSLGDTRDTDKLIF

j_gene: TRDJ1
d_gene: TRDD3
v_gene: TRDV1
CDR3aa: CALGEVVTFPYWGILITDKLIF

j_gene: TRDJ2
d_gene: TRDD3
v_gene: TRDV1
CDR3aa: CAYFLLTGGYLTAQLFF

j_gene: TRDJ1
d_gene: TRDD3
v_gene: TRDV1
CDR3aa: CALGSASLPYVWGIPQAPTFGKRIF

j_gene: TRDJ3
d_gene: .
v_gene: TRDV2
CDR3aa: CACDTVGLTVPRSWDTRQMFF

j_gene: TRDJ1
d_gene: TRDD3
v_gene: TRDV1
CDR3aa: CALGDARLTPFSGGYLGSPDKLIF

j_gene: TRDJ1
d_gene: TRDD3
v_gene: TRDV3
CDR3aa: CAFRVSYWGVTDKLIF

j_gene: TRDJ1
d_gene: TRDD3
v_gene: TRDV1
CDR3aa: CALGELRPSLLGILITPYFDKLIF

j_gene: TRDJ1
d_gene: .
v_gene: TRDV1
CDR3aa: CALGERMGDTDKLIF

j_gene: TRDJ1
d_gene: .
v_gene: TRDV2
CDR3aa: CACDSLLPNTNDNTDKLIF

j_gene: TRDJ3
d_gene: .
v_gene: TRDV2
CDR3aa: CACDSPSWDTRQMFF

j_gene: TRDJ1
d_gene: .
v_gene: TRDV1
CDR3aa: CALGGQNPLIF

j_gene: TRDJ1
d_gene: .
v_gene: TRDV1
CDR3aa: CALGTQAFFSYWLTKLIF

j_gene: TRDJ1
d_gene: TRDD3
v_gene: TRDV2
CDR3aa: CAWEKYWGIRFYTDKLIF

j_gene: TRDJ1
d_gene: .
v_gene: TRDV1
CDR3aa: CALGALPLYWGHTDKLIF

j_gene: TRDJ1
d_gene: TRDD3
v_gene: TRDV1
CDR3aa: CALGELEHTTPVLGAYYTDKLIF

j_gene: TRDJ1
d_gene: TRDD3
v_gene: TRDV2
CDR3aa: CACDPVTELGDTPQRKLIF